This TCR beta chain is drawn from a study of cytomegalovirus exposure and HLA in healthy donors. The PCR ran on 60 Vbeta and 13 Jbeta primers. Data came from immunoSEQ multiplex PCR; TCRdb stores just in-frame clones and leaves some out. The sample has about 140,000 clones, approximately 84% seen once; the top ten hold around 10%. V dropped 4 bases and J dropped 3 bases, with 12 bases sitting between them. CDR3 size: 14 residues. CDR1 SGHTS and CDR2 YDEGEE come from the germline V gene. The receptor comes from a woman aged 60 to 75 in good health and CMV-seropositive. The sample comprised PBMCs. This chain uses TRBV5-8 with TRBJ2-3; D is unresolved. CDR3 bases: TGTGCCAGCAGCCGGGTTCGGAGAACAGATACGCAGTATTTT. It codes for CASSRVRRTDTQYF.